This TCR beta chain was documented in a study of blood T cell repertoires in COVID-19. Per the original methods: Estimated nucleated cell counts came from reference gene primer amplification. Here immunoSEQ multiplex PCR was the method, and the copy in TCRdb shows in-frame clones only, minus some. The DNA gave D and trimming, while V, J and clone size come from that table. The sample lists almost 35,000 clones, roughly 90% seen once, with less than 45% in the top ten. Looked up from germline, CDR1 is SNHLY and CDR2 is FYNNEI. The junction had 6 bases not matched to a gene; V was cut back by 4 bases and J by 4 bases. The CDR3 runs to 14 residues.

Sequences were obtained from peripheral blood. This receptor was obtained from a man aged 55 to 70 with active or convalescent COVID-19. This chain links TRBV2 with TRBJ2-7, with TRBD2 identical over 8 bases. The DNA of the CDR3 is TGTGCCAGCAGTGGAAGCGGGAGCGAATACGAGCAGTACTTC. Translating it yields CASSGSGSEYEQYF.